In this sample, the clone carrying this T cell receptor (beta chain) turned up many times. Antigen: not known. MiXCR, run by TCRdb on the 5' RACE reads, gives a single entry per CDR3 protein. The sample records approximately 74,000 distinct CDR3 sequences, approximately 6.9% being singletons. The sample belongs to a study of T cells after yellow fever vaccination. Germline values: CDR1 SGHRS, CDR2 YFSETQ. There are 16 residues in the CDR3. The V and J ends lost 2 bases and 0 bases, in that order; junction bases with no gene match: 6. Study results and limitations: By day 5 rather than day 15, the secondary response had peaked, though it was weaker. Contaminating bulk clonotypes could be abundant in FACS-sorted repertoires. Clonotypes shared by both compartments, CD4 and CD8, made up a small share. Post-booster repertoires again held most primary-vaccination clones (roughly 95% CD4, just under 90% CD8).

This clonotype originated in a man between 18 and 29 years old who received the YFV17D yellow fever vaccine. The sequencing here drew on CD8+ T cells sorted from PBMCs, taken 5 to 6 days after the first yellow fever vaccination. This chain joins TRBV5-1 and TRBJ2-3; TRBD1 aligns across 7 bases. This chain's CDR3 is CASSFTGTASTDTQYF. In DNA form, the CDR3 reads TGCGCCAGCAGCTTCACCGGGACAGCAAGCACAGATACGCAGTATTTT. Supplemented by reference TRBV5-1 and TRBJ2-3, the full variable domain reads KAGVTQTPRYLIKTRGQQVTLSCSPISGHRSVSWYQQTPGQGLQFLFEYFSETQRNKGNFPGRFSGRQFSNSRSEMNVSTLELGDSALYLCASSFTGTASTDTQYFGPGTRLTVL.